These 2 T cell receptor beta chains came from one sample sequenced in a study of T-cell reconstitution after alpha-beta-depleted transplantation in children. Unique molecular identifiers featured in how the TCRbeta library was prepared. TCRdb analysed the PCR reads with MiXCR anew, one entry per CDR3 protein. The table includes around 960,000 distinct CDR3 sequences, about 30% detected once. The sample in question was PBMCs, mostly from graft donor cells, obtained 360 days after TCRalphabeta/CD19-depleted stem cell transplant. These receptors came from a boy in the first two years of life who had a stem cell transplant for SCID, so the T cells may come from the graft donor.

The chain uses TRBV20-1 and TRBJ1-6, with D tentatively TRBD1 (6 bases). Germline V gene sequence: CDR1 DFQATT, CDR2 SNEGSKA (reference sequence). The V and J ends lost 7 bases and 7 bases respectively, with 14 bases between them. The CDR3 contains 13 residues. The CDR3: CSVSTGHNSPLHF. The CDR3 nucleotides read TGCAGTGTTTCAACAGGGCACAATTCACCCCTCCACTTT.

The chain recombines TRBV19 with TRBJ1-1, with 8 positions matching TRBD1. The CDR3 consists of 15 residues. Germline loops: CDR1 LNHDA, CDR2 SQIVND (reference sequence). The junction had 10 bases not matched to a gene; V was cut back by 5 bases and J by 5 bases. The CDR3 sequence: CASSPASGGETEAFF. The CDR3 DNA is TGTGCCAGTAGTCCAGCCTCAGGGGGCGAGACTGAAGCTTTCTTT.